These 16 T cell receptor beta chains came from one sample sequenced in a study of control samples from healthy donors and cancer patients. Clones were sequenced by immunoSEQ multiplex PCR, and TCRdb holds only the in-frame ones, with some missing. This sample has 150,000 to 180,000 clones, with about 94% found just once. The sample taken for sequencing was blood. Source of these receptors: a man aged 40-49 years in good health.

V usage is TRBV7-9 and J usage is TRBJ2-7; 7 bases agree with TRBD2. The length of the CDR3 is 15 residues. Germline V gene lookup returns CDR1 SEHNR and CDR2 FQNEAQ (reference sequence). The trim removed 5 bases at V and 3 bases at J, leaving 10 bases unmatched. In nucleotides, the CDR3 is TGTGCCAGCAGCCCACGGAGCGGGATTTACTACGAGCAGTACTTC. Encoded protein: CASSPRSGIYYEQYF.

This clone showed up just once. The chain couples TRBV28 to TRBJ2-3; D remains unclear. The CDR3 runs 16 residues. Trimming left V 6 bases short and J 2 bases short, with 18 bases between. Germline-derived CDR1 and CDR2 are MDHEN and SYDVKM. CDR3 sequence reads: CASSLEGSRYTDTQYF. The CDR3 DNA is TGTGCCAGCAGCCTGGAAGGAAGCCGGTACACAGATACGCAGTATTTT.

The V and J genes are TRBV18 and TRBJ2-7; 7 bases align to TRBD2. Unmatched junction bases numbered 4, after V lost 1 base and J lost 4 bases. This CDR3 spans 14 amino acids. From germline, CDR1 is KGHSH and CDR2 LQKENI. The CDR3: CASSPHEGGYEQYF. The CDR3 DNA follows: TGTGCCAGCTCACCACATGAGGGAGGGTACGAGCAGTACTTC.

The chain joins TRBV6-4 to TRBJ1-2, with 7 nucleotides matching TRBD1. There are 15 residues in the CDR3. V shed 5 bases, J shed 4 bases, and the junction held 10 bases outside the gene matches. Germline CDR1 and CDR2: MRHNA and SNTAGT. CDR3 sequence reads: CASSKNRGGPYGYTF. The CDR3 DNA reads TGTGCCAGCAGTAAAAACAGGGGAGGACCCTATGGCTACACCTTC.

This chain connects TRBV7-6 to TRBJ2-3; no clear D. Germline CDR1 is SGHVS and CDR2 is FNYEAQ. The CDR3 consists of 13 residues. Trimming removed 1 base from V and 5 bases from J, with 7 bases in between. In nucleotides, the CDR3 is TGTGCCAGCAGCTTAGAAGTCGGAGATACGCAGTATTTT. This gives the protein CASSLEVGDTQYF. The full variable domain, completed using reference TRBV7-6 and TRBJ2-3, is GAGVSQSPRYKVTKRGQDVALRCDPISGHVSLYWYRQALGQGPEFLTYFNYEAQQDKSGLPNDRFSAERPEGSISTLTIQRTEQRDSAMYRCASSLEVGDTQYFGPGTRLTVL.

The chain employs TRBV6-5 and TRBJ1-2; D unclear. The ends were cut back, 2 bases at V and 1 base at J, with 5 bases in the middle. Germline assignment: CDR1 MNHEY and CDR2 SVGAGI. This CDR3 contains 13 residues. The CDR3 loop reads CASSYGFNYGYTF. CDR3 nucleotide sequence: TGTGCCAGCAGTTACGGTTTTAACTATGGCTACACCTTC.

The V gene is TRBV28, the J gene TRBJ1-5; 9 nucleotides agree with TRBD1. The CDR3 runs to 16 residues. CDR1 MDHEN and CDR2 SYDVKM come from the germline V gene. The ends lost 4 bases at V and 0 bases at J; junction bases unmatched: 4. CDR3 coding DNA: TGTGCCAGCAGTTCGGGACAGGGCTTTAGCAATCAGCCCCAGCATTTT. As protein: CASSSGQGFSNQPQHF.

The CDR3 loop reads CATSAQQGGGAGELFF. CDR3 DNA: TGTGCCACCAGTGCCCAACAAGGCGGGGGAGCTGGGGAGCTGTTTTTT. The chain recombines TRBV24-1 with TRBJ2-2; 7 bases are a match to TRBD2. Trimming removed 5 bases from V and 8 bases from J; junction bases left unmatched: 13. This CDR3 has 16 amino acids. CDR1 and CDR2 (germline): KGHDR, SFDVKD.

V is TRBV5-6 and J is TRBJ2-7, with TRBD1 as a possible D gene (5 bases). The CDR3 is 14 amino acids. The germline V gene has CDR1 SGHDT and CDR2 YYEEEE. V shed 2 bases and J shed 5 bases, with 14 bases lying between them. CDR3 coding DNA: TGTGCCAGCAGCTTTAGGGGCTATATCGACGAGCAGTACTTC. Residues: CASSFRGYIDEQYF.

The chain recombines TRBV7-8 with TRBJ1-1, with D perhaps matching TRBD1 (6 bases). The ends were cut back, 2 bases at V and 3 bases at J, with 16 bases in the middle. The CDR3 is made up of 16 amino acids. Germline values: CDR1 SGHVS, CDR2 FQNEAQ. CDR3 loop: CASSLMSPGAYTEAFF. The CDR3 DNA follows: TGTGCCAGCAGCTTAATGTCGCCAGGGGCGTACACTGAAGCTTTCTTT.

This chain joins TRBV11-2 and TRBJ1-3, with D hard to call. This CDR3 is 14 amino acids long. Trimming cost V 3 bases and J 2 bases, with 8 bases left between them. CDR1 is SGHAT, CDR2 FQNNGV, per germline. CDR3 in amino acids: CASSLAAPGNTIYF. CDR3 DNA: TGTGCCAGCAGCTTGGCTGCCCCTGGAAACACCATATATTTT.

This clone was seen only once. The chain couples TRBV9 to TRBJ2-1; 10 bases are a match to TRBD1. The CDR3 length is 14 residues. The germline V gene has CDR1 SGDLS and CDR2 YYNGEE. The trim removed 3 bases at V and 10 bases at J, leaving 7 bases unmatched. CDR3: CASSDRDRGEEQFF. The DNA for the CDR3 is TGTGCCAGCAGCGACCGGGACAGGGGAGAGGAGCAGTTCTTC. The variable domain in full, with the rest retrieved from reference TRBV9 and TRBJ2-1, is DSGVTQTPKHLITATGQRVTLRCSPRSGDLSVYWYQQSLDQGLQFLIQYYNGEERAKGNILERFSAQQFPDLHSELNLSSLELGDSALYFCASSDRDRGEEQFFGPGTRLTVL.

This clone has just one count. The chain employs TRBV3-1 (or the pseudogene TRBV3-2) and TRBJ2-3; no firm D call. Trimming removed 1 base at V and 1 base at J, with 3 bases between. This CDR3 comprises 13 residues. CDR1 is LGHDT and CDR2 is YNNKEL in the germline V gene (reference sequence). CDR3 protein: CASSQVRTDTQYF. Written as DNA, the CDR3 is TGTGCCAGCAGCCAAGTGCGCACAGATACGCAGTATTTT.

The gene calls are TRBV6-2 or TRBV6-3 and TRBJ1-2; the D is unclear. Germline CDR1 and CDR2: MNHEY and SVGEGT. The CDR3 extends over 11 amino acids. Trimming took off 6 bases at V and 6 bases at J, with 8 bases between the two ends. The CDR3 protein is CASSPSDGYTF. DNA for the CDR3: TGTGCCAGCAGCCCCTCCGATGGCTACACCTTC.

The chain combines TRBV3-1 (or the pseudogene TRBV3-2) with TRBJ1-1; 7 bases are a match to TRBD1. V shed 4 bases, J shed 1 base, and the junction held 3 bases outside the gene matches. From germline, CDR1 is LGHDT and CDR2 YNNKEL (reference sequence). The CDR3 length is 14 residues. CDR3 amino acids: CASSPRGANTEAFF. The CDR3 region has the DNA TGTGCCAGCAGCCCCAGGGGGGCGAACACTGAAGCTTTCTTT.

This chain joins TRBV5-6 and TRBJ1-5; 11 bases agree with TRBD1. V shed 3 bases, J shed 7 bases, and the junction held 15 bases outside the gene matches. The germline V gene encodes CDR1 SGHDT and CDR2 YYEEEE. This CDR3 is built from 18 residues. CDR3 DNA sequence: TGTGCCAGCAGCTCCTATTTTAGGGGACAGGGGGTGATACAGCCCCAGCATTTT. Protein: CASSSYFRGQGVIQPQHF.